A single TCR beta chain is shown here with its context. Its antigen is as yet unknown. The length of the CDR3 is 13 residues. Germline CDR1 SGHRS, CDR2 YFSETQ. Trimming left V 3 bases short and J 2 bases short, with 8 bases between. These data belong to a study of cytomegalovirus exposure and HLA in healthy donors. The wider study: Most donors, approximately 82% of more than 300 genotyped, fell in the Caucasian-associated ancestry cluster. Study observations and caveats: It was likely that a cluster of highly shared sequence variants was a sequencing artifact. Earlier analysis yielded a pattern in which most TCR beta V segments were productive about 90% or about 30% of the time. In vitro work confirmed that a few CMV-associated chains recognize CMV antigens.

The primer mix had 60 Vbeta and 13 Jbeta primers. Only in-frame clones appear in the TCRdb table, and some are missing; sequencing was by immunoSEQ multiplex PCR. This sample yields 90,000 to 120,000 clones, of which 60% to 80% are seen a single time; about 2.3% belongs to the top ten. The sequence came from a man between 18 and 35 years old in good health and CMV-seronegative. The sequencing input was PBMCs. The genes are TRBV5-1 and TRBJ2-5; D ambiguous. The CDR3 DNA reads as TGCGCCAGCAGCTCAGGTATTCAAGAGACCCAGTACTTC. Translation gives CASSSGIQETQYF.